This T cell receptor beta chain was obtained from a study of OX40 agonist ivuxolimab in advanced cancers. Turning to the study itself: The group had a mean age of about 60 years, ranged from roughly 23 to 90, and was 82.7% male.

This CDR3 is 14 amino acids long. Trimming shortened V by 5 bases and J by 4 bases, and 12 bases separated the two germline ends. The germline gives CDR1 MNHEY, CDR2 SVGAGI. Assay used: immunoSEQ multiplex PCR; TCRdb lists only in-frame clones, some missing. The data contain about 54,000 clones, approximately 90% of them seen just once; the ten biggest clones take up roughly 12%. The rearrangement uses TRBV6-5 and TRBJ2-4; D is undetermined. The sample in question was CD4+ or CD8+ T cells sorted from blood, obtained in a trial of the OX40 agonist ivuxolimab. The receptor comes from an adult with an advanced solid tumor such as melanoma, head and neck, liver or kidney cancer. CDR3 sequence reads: CASSTPDGKNIQYF. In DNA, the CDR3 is TGTGCCAGCAGTACCCCGGACGGGAAAAACATTCAGTACTTC.